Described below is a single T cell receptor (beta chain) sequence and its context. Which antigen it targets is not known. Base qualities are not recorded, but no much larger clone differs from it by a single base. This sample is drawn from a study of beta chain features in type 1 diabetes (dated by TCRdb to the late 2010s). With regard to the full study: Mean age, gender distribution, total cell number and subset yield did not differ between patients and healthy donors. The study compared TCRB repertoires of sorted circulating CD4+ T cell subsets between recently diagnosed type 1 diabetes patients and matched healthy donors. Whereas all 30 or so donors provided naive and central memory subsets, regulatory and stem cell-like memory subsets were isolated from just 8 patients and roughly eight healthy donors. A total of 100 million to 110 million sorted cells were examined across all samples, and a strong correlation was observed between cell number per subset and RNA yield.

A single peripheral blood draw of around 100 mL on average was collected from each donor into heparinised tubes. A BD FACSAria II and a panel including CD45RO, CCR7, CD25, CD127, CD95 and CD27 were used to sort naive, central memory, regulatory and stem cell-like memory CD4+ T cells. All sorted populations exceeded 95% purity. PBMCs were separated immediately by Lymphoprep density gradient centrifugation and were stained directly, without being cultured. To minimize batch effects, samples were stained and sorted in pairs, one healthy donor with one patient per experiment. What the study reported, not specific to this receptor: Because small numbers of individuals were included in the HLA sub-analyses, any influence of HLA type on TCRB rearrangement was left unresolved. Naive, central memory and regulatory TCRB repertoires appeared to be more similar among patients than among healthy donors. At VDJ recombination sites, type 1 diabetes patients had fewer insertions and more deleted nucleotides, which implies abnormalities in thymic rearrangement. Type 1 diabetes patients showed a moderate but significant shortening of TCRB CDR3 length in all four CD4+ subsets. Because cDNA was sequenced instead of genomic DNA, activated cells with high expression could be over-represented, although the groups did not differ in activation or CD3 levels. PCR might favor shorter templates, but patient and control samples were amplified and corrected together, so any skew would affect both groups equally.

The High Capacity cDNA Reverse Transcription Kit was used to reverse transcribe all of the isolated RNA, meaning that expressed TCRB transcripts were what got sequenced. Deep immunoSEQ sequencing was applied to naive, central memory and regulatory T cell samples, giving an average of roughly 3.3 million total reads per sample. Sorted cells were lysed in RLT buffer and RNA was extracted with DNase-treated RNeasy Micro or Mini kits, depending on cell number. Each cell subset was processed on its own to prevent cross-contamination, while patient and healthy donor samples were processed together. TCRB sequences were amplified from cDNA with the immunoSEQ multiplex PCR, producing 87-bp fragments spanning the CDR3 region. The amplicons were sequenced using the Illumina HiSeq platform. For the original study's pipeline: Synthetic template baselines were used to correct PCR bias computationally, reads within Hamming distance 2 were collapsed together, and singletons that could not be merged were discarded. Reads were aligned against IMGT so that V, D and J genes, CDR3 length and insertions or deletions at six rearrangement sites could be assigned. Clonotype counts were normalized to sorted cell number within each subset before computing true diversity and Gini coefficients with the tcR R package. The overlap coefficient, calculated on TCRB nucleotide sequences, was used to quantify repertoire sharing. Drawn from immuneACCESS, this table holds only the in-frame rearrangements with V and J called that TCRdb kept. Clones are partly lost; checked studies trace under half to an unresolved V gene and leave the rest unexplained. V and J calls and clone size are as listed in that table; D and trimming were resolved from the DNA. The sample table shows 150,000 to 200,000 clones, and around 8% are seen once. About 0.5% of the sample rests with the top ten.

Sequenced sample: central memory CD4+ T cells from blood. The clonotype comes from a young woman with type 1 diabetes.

The nucleotide sequence is TGCAGCGCCCTCGAGGACAGGGGGGTAAATTCACCCCTCCACTTT. This sequence encodes CSALEDRGVNSPLHF. The sequence joins TRBV29-1 to TRBJ1-6; TRBD1 aligns with 10 central bases. From the cysteine through the phenylalanine, the CDR3 covers 15 amino acids. Only the CDR3 portion is preserved as DNA: 45 bases, with reading frame beginning at the first base. V is trimmed back by 7 bases and J by 7 bases, and the junction contains 10 bases that no gene match accounts for. The germline V gene encodes CDR1 SQVTM and CDR2 ANQGSEA. The full variable domain, completed from the reference TRBV29-1 and TRBJ1-6 proteins outside the CDR3, reads SAVISQKPSRDICQRGTSLTIQCQVDSQVTMMFWYRQQPGQSLTLIATANQGSEATYESGFVIDKFPISRPNLTFSTLTVSNMSPEDSSIYLCSALEDRGVNSPLHFGNGTRLTVT.